This TCR beta chain was captured in a study of blood T cells in healthy people across ages. Using a J-beta primer mix together with a sample-barcoded 5' primer, a second PCR was run for roughly 6 to 12 cycles. TCRdb reprocessed the 5' RACE reads with MiXCR, giving one entry per CDR3 protein. Here the sample spans under 1,100,000 distinct CDR3 sequences, around 25% being singletons. Findings and caveats of the study: Long-lived donors exceeded aged donors in naive CD4+ cells and diversity.

Note on this clonotype: Its antigen is currently unknown.

These data were also reused for a study on T cells of mothers and their children.

The source of this sequence is a girl between 2 and 10 years old in good health. The specimen sequenced was blood.

CDR3 nucleotides: TGTGCCAGCAGTCCACCAACGGGGGGCTACACCTTC. This sequence encodes CASSPPTGGYTF. V and J are TRBV6-5 and TRBJ1-2; no clear D gene. The CDR3 spans 12 residues. V lost 5 bases and J 8 bases, leaving 12 bases between the germline ends. CDR1 and CDR2 from the germline V gene are MNHEY and SVGAGI.